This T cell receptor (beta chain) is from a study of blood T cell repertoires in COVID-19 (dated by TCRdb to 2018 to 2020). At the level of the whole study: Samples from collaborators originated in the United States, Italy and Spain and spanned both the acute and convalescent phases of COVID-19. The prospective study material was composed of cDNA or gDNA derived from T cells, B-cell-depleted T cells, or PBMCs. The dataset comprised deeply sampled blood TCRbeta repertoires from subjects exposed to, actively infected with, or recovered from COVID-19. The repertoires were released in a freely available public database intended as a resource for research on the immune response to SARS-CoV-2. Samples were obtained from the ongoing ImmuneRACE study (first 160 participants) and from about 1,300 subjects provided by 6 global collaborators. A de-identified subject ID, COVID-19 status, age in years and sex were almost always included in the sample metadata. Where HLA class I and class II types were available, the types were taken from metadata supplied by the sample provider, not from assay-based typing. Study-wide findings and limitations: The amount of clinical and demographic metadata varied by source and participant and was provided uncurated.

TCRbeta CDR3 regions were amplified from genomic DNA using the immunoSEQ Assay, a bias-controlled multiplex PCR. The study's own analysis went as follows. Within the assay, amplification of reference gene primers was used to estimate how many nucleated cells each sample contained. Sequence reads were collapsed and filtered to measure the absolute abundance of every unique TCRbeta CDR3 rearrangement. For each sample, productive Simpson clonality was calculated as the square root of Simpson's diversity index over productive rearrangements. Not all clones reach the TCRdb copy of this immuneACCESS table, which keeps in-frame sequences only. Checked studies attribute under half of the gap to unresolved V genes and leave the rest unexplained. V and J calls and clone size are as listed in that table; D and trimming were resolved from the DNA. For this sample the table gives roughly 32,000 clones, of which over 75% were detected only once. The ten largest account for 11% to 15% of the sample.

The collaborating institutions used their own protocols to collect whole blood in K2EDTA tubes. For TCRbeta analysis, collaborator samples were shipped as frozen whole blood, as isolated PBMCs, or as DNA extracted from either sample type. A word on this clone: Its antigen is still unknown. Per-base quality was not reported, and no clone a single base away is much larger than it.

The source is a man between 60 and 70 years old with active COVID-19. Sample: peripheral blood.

The DNA sequence reads TGTGCCAGCAGTTCCACGGGACAGCCAACTTATGGCTACACCTTC. The translation is CASSSTGQPTYGYTF. The chain uses TRBV5-5 and TRBJ1-2; the junction holds 7 bases that match TRBD1. From cysteine to phenylalanine, the CDR3 is 15 amino acids long. The read is trimmed to its CDR3 DNA, 45 bases read in frame from base 1. For CDR1 and CDR2, the germline V gene (reference sequence) lists SGHKS and YYEKEE. The germline V end is reduced by 5 bases and the J end by 5 bases; junction bases left unmatched: 12.